Following are 4 T cell receptor beta chains from one sample sequenced in a study of regulatory dendritic cells for organ transplantation. Which antigens these TCRs recognize remains unknown. Sorted T cells were CFSE-labeled and cultured 5 days with allogeneic regulatory or mature dendritic cells at 1:10. Here immunoSEQ multiplex PCR was the method, and the copy in TCRdb shows in-frame clones only, minus some. The top ten hold around 0.99% of the sample, which has fewer than 15,000 clones, nearly 80% seen once. The specimen was naive CD8+ T cells from blood cultured with regulatory dendritic cells. Subset of the sample: CD45RA+ naive T cells. The receptor source for this set is a human donor in good health.

V gene TRBV6-6 combines with J gene TRBJ2-1, with TRBD2 identical over 12 bases. Germline assignment: CDR1 MNHNY and CDR2 SVGAGI (reference sequence). The CDR3 length is 14 residues. The V gene end was trimmed by 6 bases and the J gene end by 7 bases; junction bases not matched to a gene: 4. The CDR3 reads CASSRLAGENEQFF. Written as DNA, the CDR3 is TGTGCCAGCAGCCGACTAGCGGGAGAGAATGAGCAGTTCTTC.

V usage is TRBV5-6 and J usage is TRBJ1-1; 10 bases map to TRBD1. The germline gives CDR1 SGHDT, CDR2 YYEEEE. After removal of 3 bases from V and 6 bases from J, the junction contained 8 bases not matched to a gene. This CDR3 contains 15 residues. DNA of the CDR3: TGTGCCAGCAGCTGGGCCGGGACAGGGGAGGCTGAAGCTTTCTTT. Translating it yields CASSWAGTGEAEAFF. Filled out from reference TRBV5-6 and TRBJ1-1, the complete variable domain reads DAGVTQSPTHLIKTRGQQVTLRCSPKSGHDTVSWYQQALGQGPQFIFQYYEEEERQRGNFPDRFSGHQFPNYSSELNVNALLLGDSALYLCASSWAGTGEAEAFFGQGTRLTVV.

This clone was counted once. J is TRBJ2-2 and V is TRBV6-6; weak D call: TRBD1 (5 bases). V lost 4 bases and J 3 bases, leaving 15 bases between the germline ends. This CDR3 has 16 amino acids. Germline-derived CDR1 and CDR2 are MNHNY and SVGAGI (reference sequence). The CDR3 region is CASSSIPGPDTGELFF. The CDR3 region has the DNA TGTGCCAGCAGTTCGATACCAGGGCCCGACACCGGGGAGCTGTTTTTT.

The chain couples TRBV7-8 to TRBJ2-7; maybe TRBD2 (6 bases). Per the germline V gene, CDR1 is SGHVS and CDR2 is FQNEAQ. With 3 bases removed from V and 3 bases from J, the gap between germline ends came to 15 bases. The CDR3 covers 15 residues. The CDR3 bases are TGTGCCAGCAGCTTTTCGTGGCTAGCGAACTACGAGCAGTACTTC. Translating it yields CASSFSWLANYEQYF.